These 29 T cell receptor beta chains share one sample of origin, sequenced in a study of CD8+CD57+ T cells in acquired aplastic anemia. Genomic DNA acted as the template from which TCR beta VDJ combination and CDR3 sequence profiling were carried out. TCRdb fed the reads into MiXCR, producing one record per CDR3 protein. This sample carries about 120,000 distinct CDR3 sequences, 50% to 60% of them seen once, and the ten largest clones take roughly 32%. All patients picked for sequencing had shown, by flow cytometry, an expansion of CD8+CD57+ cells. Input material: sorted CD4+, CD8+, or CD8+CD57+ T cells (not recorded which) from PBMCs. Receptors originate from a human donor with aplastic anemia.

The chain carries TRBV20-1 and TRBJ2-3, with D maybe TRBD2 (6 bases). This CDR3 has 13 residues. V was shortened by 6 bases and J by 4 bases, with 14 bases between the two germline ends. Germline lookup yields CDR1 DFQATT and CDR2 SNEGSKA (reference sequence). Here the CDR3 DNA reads TGCAGTGCCGGAGGAGGGTGGGCAGATACGCAGTATTTT. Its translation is CSAGGGWADTQYF.

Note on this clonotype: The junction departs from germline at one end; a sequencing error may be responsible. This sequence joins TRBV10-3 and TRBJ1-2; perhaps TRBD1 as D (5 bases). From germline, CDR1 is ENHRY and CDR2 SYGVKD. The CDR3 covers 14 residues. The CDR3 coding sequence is TGTGCCATCAGTAAGTCGGGGGTTCACTATGGCTACACCTTC. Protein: CAISKSGVHYGYTF.

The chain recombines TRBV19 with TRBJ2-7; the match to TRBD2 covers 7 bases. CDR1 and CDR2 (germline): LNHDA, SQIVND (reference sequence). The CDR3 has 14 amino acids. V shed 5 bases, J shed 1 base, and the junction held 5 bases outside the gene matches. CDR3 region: CASSVLAESYEQYF. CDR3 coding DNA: TGTGCCAGTAGTGTGCTAGCGGAATCCTACGAGCAGTACTTC.

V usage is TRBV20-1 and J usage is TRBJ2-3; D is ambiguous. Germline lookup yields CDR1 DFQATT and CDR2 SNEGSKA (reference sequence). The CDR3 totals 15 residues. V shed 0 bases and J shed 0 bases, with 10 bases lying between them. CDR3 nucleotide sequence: TGCAGTGCTAGAGATCGGAGAGTTAGCACAGATACGCAGTATTTT. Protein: CSARDRRVSTDTQYF.

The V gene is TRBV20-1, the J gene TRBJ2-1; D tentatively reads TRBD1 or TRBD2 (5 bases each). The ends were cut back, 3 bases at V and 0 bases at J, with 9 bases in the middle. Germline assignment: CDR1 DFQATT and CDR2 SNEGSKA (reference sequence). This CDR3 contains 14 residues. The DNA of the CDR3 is TGCAGTGCTAGCTCCGGGGCCTCCTACAATGAGCAGTTCTTC. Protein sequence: CSASSGASYNEQFF.

The CDR3 protein is CATSDGHLLHGYTF. In DNA, the CDR3 is TGTGCCACCAGTGACGGACACCTCCTCCATGGCTACACCTTC. V gene TRBV24-1 combines with J gene TRBJ1-2; possible D gene TRBD1, 5 bases. CDR1 is KGHDR, CDR2 SFDVKD, per germline. The CDR3 spans 14 residues. Trimming cost V 4 bases and J 6 bases, with 14 bases left between them.

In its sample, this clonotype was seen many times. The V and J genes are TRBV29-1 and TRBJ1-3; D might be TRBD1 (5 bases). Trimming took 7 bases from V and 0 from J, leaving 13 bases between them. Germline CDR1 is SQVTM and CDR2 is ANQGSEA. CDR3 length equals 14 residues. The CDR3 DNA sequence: TGCAGCGCCGAAACGACAGACTCTGGAAACACCATATATTTT. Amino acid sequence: CSAETTDSGNTIYF.

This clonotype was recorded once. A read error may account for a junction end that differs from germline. CDR3 loop: CASGRQQETQYF. The CDR3 DNA sequence: TGTGCCAGCGGGAGGCAGCAAGAGACACAGTACTTC. The chain recombines TRBV2 with TRBJ2-5, with D possibly matching TRBD2 (6 bases). Germline values: CDR1 SNHLY, CDR2 FYNNEI. The CDR3 length is 12 residues. The full variable domain, completed using reference TRBV2 and TRBJ2-5, is EPEVTQTPSHQVTQMGQEVILRCVPISNHLYFYWYRQILGQKVEFLVSFYNNEISEKSEIFDDQFSVERPDGSNFTLKIRSTKLEDSAMYFCASGRQQETQYFGPGTRLLVL.

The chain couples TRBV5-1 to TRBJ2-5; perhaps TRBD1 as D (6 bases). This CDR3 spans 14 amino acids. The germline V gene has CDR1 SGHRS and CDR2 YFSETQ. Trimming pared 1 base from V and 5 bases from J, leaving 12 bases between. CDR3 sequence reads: CASSLRGLGETQYF. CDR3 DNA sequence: TGCGCCAGCAGCTTGAGGGGGTTAGGGGAGACCCAGTACTTC.

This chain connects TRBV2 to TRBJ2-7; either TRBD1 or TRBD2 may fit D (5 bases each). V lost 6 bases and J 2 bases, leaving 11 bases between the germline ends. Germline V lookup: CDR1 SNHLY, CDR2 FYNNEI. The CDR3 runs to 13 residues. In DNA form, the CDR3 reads TGTGCCAGCAGCCGGGACGCTGCCTACGAGCAGTACTTC. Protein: CASSRDAAYEQYF.

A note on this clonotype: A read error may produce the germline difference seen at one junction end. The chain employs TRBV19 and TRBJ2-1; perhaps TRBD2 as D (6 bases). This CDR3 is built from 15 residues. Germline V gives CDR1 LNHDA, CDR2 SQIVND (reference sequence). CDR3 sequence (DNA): TGTGCCGGTAGCCTCCCAGGGCGGGATTACGATGAGCAGTTCTTC. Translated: CAGSLPGRDYDEQFF.

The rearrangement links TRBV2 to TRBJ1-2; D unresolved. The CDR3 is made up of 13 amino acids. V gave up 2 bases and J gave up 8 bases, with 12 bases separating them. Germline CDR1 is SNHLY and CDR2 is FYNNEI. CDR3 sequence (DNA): TGTGCCAGCAGTGAAACCCCCCGGGGAGGCTACACCTTC. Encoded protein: CASSETPRGGYTF.

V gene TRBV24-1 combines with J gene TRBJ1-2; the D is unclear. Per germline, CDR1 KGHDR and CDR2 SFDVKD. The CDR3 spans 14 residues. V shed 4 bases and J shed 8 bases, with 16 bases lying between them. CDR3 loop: CATSDNTGISGYTF. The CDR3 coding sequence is TGTGCCACCAGTGACAACACCGGGATATCGGGCTACACCTTC.

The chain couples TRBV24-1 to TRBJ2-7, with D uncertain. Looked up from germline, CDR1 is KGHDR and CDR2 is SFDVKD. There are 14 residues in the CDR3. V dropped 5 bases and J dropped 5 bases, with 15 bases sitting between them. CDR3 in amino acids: CATSARGTSDEQYF. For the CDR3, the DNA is TGTGCCACCAGTGCCAGAGGAACTTCCGACGAGCAGTACTTC.

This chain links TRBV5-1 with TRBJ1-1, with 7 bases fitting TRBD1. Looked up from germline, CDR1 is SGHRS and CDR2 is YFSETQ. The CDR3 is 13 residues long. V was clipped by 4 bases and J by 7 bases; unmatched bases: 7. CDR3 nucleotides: TGCGCCAGCAGCAGAGGACAGGACGGTGAAGCTTTCTTT. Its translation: CASSRGQDGEAFF.

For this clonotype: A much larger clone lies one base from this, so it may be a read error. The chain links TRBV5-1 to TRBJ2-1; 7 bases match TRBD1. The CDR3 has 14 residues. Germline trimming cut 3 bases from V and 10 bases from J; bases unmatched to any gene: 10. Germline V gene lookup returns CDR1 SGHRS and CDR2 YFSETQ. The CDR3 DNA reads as TGCGCCAGCAGCTCGGGACAGCCCCCCTACGAGCAGTTCTTC. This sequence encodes CASSSGQPPYEQFF.

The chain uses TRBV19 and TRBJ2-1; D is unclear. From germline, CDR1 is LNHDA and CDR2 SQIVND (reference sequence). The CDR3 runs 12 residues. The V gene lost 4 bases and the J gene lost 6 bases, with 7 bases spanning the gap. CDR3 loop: CASSTPFNEQFF. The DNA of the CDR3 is TGTGCCAGTAGTACTCCGTTCAATGAGCAGTTCTTC.

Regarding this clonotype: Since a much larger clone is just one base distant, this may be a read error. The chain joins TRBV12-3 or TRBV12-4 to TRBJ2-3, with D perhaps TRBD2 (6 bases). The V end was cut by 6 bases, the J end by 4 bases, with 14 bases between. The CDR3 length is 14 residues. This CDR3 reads CASSLEGLSDTQYF. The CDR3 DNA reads TGTGCCAGCAGCCTCGAGGGACTTTCAGATACGCAGTATTTT.

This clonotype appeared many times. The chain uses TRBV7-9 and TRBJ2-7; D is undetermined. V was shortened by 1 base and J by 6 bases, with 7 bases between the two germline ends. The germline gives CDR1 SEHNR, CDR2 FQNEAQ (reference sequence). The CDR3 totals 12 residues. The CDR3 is CASSLGTVEQYF. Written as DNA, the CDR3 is TGTGCCAGCAGCTTAGGGACCGTCGAGCAGTACTTC. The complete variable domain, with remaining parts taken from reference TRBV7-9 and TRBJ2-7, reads DTGVSQNPRHKITKRGQNVTFRCDPISEHNRLYWYRQTLGQGPEFLTYFQNEAQLEKSRLLSDRFSAERPKGSFSTLEIQRTEQGDSAMYLCASSLGTVEQYFGPGTRLTVT.

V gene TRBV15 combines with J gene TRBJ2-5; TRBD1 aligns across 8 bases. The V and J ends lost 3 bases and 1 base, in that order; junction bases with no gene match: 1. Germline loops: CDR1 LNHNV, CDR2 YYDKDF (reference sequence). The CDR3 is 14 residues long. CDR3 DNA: TGTGCCACCAGCAGGGGACAGGTCCAAGAGACCCAGTACTTC. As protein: CATSRGQVQETQYF.

CDR3 nucleotides: TGTGCCAGCACTCCATACGAGCAGTACTTC. This encodes CASTPYEQYF. The chain carries TRBV7-9 and TRBJ2-7; no definite D call. The CDR3 contains 10 residues. The V gene's germline CDR1 is SEHNR and CDR2 FQNEAQ (reference sequence). The germline V and J ends were trimmed by 7 bases and 4 bases, with 5 bases remaining between them.

CDR3 protein: CASAPGGTYEQYF. As DNA, the CDR3 is TGCGCCAGCGCCCCTGGAGGAACCTACGAGCAGTACTTC. V gene TRBV5-1 combines with J gene TRBJ2-7, with D tentatively TRBD2 (5 bases). The CDR3 is made up of 13 amino acids. From germline, CDR1 is SGHRS and CDR2 YFSETQ. Deletions cut 7 bases from V and 2 bases from J, with 13 bases between.

The CDR3 DNA follows: TGTGCCATCAGACCGACTAGCACGGCCAACGAGCAGTACTTC. Encoded protein: CAIRPTSTANEQYF. The chain couples TRBV10-3 to TRBJ2-7; TRBD2 aligns across 7 bases. The germline V gene encodes CDR1 ENHRY and CDR2 SYGVKD. The CDR3 consists of 14 residues. Unmatched junction bases numbered 10, after V lost 6 bases and J lost 5 bases.

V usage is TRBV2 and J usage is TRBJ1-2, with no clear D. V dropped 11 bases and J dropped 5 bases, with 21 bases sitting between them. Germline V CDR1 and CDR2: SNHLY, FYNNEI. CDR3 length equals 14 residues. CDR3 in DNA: TGTGCCGGGGAAAAAGATGGGGAGCGGTATGGCTACACCTTC. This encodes CAGEKDGERYGYTF.

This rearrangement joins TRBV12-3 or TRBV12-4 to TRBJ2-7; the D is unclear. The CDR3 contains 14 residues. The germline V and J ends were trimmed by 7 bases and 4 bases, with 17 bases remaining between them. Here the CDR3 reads CASTLDGQLYEQYF. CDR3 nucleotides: TGTGCCAGCACCCTAGACGGGCAGCTGTACGAGCAGTACTTC.

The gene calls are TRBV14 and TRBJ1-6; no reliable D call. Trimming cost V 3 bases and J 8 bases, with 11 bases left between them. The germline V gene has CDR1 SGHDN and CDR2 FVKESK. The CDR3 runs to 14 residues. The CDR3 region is CASSQAAQHSPLHF. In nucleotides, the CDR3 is TGTGCCAGCAGCCAGGCCGCCCAACATTCACCCCTCCACTTT.

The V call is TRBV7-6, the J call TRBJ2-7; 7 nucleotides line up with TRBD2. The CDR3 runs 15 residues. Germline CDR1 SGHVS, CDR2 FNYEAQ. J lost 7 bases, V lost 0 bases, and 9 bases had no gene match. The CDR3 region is CASSLARGLRREQYF. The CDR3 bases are TGTGCCAGCAGCTTAGCGAGGGGACTACGACGGGAGCAGTACTTC.

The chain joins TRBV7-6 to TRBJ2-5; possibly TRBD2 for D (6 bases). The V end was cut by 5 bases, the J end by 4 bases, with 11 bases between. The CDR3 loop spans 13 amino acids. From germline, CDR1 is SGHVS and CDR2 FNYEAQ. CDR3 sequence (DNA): TGTGCCAGCAGCGCGGGACCAAGAGAGACCCAGTACTTC. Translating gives CASSAGPRETQYF.

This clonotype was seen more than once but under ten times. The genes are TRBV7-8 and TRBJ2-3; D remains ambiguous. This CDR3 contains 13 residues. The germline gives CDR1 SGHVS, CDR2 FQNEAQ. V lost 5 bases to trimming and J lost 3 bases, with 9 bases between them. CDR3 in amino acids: CASSPSRTDTQYF. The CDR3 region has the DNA TGTGCCAGCAGCCCCTCCAGGACAGATACGCAGTATTTT.